A single TCR beta chain is shown here with its context. Its antigen is unknown. Sequenced by immunoSEQ multiplex PCR; TCRdb stores in-frame clones only, minus some. Here the sample spans about 20,000 clones, around 78% being singletons. The record originates from a study of OX40 agonist ivuxolimab in advanced cancers. Overall study: Dose-escalation subjects each had hepatocellular carcinoma, melanoma, renal cell or head and neck cancer.

Study conclusions and caveats: Researchers report that CD8+ T cells had, on average, more expanded clones than CD4+.

This CDR3 contains 13 residues. Germline V gene data show CDR1 as LNHDA and CDR2 as SQIVND (reference sequence). V lost 6 bases, J lost 3 bases, and 10 bases lay in between. The J gene is TRBJ2-3, the V gene TRBV19; D not certain. This material consisted of CD4+ or CD8+ T cells sorted from blood, taken in a trial of the OX40 agonist ivuxolimab. This clonotype was sampled from an adult with an advanced solid tumor such as melanoma, head and neck, liver or kidney cancer. DNA of the CDR3: TGTGCCAGTAGCAGGATTAGTACAGATACGCAGTATTTT. Protein sequence: CASSRISTDTQYF.